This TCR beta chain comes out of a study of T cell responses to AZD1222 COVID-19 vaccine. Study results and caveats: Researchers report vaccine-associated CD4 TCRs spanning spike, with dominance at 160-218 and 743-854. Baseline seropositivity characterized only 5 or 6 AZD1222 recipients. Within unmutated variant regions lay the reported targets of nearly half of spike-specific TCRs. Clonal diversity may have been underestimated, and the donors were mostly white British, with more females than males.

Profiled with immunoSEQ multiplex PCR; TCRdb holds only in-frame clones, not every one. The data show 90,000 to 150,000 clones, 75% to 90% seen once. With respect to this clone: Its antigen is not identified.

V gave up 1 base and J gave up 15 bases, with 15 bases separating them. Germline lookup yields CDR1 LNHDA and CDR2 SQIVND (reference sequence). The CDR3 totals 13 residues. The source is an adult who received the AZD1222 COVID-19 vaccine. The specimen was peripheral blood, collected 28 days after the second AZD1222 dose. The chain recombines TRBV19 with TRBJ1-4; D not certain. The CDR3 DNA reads TGTGCCAGTAGTATAGCTTTTGGACGTGGGGTGTTTTTT. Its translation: CASSIAFGRGVFF.